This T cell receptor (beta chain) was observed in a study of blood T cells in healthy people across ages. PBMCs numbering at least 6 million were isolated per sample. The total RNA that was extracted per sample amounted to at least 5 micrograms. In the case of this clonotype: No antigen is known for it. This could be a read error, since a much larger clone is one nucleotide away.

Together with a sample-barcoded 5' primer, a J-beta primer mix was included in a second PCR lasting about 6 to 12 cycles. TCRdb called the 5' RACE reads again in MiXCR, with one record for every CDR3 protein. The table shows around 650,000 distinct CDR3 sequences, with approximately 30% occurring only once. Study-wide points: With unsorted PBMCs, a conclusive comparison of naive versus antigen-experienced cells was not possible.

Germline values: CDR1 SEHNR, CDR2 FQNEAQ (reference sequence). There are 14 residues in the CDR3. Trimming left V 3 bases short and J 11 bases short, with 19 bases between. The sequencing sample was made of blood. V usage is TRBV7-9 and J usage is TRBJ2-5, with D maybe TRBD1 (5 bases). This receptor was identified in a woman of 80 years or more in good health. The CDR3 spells CASSFLASDNEQYF. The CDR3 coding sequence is TGTGCCAGCAGCTTTTTGGCGTCGGACAATGAGCAGTACTTC.